The entry below describes one T cell receptor (beta chain). What it recognizes is unknown. The data stem from a study of OX40 agonist ivuxolimab in advanced cancers. Individuals having autoimmune disease history or systemic immunosuppression were not enrolled. Study findings and constraints: Dose levels from 0.1 to 3.0 mg/kg saw CD4+ and CD8+ blood T cells expand clonally by week 6.

Sequencing was performed with immunoSEQ multiplex PCR; in TCRdb, only in-frame clones are kept and a portion is missing. Of 80,000 to 95,000 clones listed, about 89% are singletons. Germline CDR1 and CDR2: SGHNT and YENEEA. The CDR3 runs to 14 residues. V dropped 5 bases and J dropped 0 bases, with 8 bases sitting between them. This receptor was obtained from an adult with an advanced solid tumor such as melanoma, head and neck, liver or kidney cancer. The specimen was CD4+ or CD8+ T cells sorted from blood, collected in a trial of the OX40 agonist ivuxolimab. The chain couples TRBV11-3 to TRBJ2-1; D not resolved. For the CDR3, the DNA is TGTGCCAGCAGCGTACTCGGCTCCTACAATGAGCAGTTCTTC. Protein: CASSVLGSYNEQFF.